The present entry profiles one T cell receptor beta chain with its context. What it recognizes is unknown. The method was immunoSEQ multiplex PCR; TCRdb's version includes in-frame clones alone and lacks a portion of them. The sample gives roughly 40,000 clones, 70% to 85% of which show up once; roughly 23% is in the top ten. The data stem from a study of OX40 agonist ivuxolimab in advanced cancers. Study-wide background: Hepatocellular carcinoma, melanoma, renal cell or head and neck cancer occurred in dose-escalation patients.

This CDR3 comprises 14 residues. V dropped 4 bases and J dropped 2 bases, with 9 bases sitting between them. Per the germline V gene, CDR1 is SGDLS and CDR2 is YYNGEE. Sampled blood was obtained at baseline, cycle 4 day 1, and cycle 7 day 1. Study outcomes and limitations: On average, CD8+ T cells showed a greater number of expanded clones than CD4+.

This clonotype was sampled from an adult with an advanced solid tumor such as melanoma, head and neck, liver or kidney cancer. This chain connects TRBV9 to TRBJ1-4, with D unresolved. This sample comprised CD4+ or CD8+ T cells sorted from blood, obtained in a trial of the OX40 agonist ivuxolimab. CDR3: CASSPIGTNEKLFF. Written as DNA, the CDR3 is TGTGCCAGCAGCCCCATCGGGACTAATGAAAAACTGTTTTTT.